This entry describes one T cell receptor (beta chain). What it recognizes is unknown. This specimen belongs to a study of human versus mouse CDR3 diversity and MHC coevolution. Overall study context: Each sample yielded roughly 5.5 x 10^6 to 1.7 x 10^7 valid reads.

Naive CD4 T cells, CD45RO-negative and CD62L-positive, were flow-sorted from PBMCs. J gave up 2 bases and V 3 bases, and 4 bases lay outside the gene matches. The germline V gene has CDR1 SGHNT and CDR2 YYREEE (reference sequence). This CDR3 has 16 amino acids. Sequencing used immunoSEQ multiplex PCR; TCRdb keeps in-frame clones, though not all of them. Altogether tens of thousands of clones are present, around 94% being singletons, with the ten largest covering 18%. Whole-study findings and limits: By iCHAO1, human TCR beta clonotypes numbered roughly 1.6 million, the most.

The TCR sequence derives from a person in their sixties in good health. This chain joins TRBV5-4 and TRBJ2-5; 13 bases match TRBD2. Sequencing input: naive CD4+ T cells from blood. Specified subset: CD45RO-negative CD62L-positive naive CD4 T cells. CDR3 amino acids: CASSYGLAGVQETQYF. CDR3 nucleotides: TGTGCCAGCAGCTACGGACTAGCGGGAGTTCAAGAGACCCAGTACTTC. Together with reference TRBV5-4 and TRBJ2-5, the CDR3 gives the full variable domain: ETGVTQSPTHLIKTRGQQVTLRCSSQSGHNTVSWYQQALGQGPQFIFQYYREEENGRGNFPPRFSGLQFPNYSSELNVNALELDDSALYLCASSYGLAGVQETQYFGPGTRLLVL.